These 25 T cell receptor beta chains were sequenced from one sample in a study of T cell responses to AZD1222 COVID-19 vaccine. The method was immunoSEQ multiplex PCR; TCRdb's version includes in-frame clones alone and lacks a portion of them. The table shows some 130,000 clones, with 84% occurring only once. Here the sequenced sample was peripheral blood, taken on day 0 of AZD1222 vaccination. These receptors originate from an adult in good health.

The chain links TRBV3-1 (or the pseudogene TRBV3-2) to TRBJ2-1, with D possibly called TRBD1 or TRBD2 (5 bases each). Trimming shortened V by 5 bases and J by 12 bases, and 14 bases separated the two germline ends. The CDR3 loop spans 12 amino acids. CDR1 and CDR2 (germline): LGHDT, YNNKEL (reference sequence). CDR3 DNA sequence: TGTGCCAGCAGCAGCCTAGGGACCTGGCAGTTCTTC. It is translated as CASSSLGTWQFF.

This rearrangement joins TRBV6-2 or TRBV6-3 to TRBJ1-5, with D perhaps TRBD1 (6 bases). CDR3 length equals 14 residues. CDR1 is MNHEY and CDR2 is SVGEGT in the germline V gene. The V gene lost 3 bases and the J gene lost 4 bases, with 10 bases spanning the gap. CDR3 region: CASSYTGRNQPQHF. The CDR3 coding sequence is TGTGCCAGCAGTTATACAGGGAGAAATCAGCCCCAGCATTTT.

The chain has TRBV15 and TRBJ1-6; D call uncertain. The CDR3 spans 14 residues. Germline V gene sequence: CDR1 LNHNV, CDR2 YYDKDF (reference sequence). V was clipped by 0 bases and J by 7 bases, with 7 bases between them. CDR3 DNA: TGTGCCACCAGCAGAGATAAACCAAATTCACCCCTCCACTTT. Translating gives CATSRDKPNSPLHF.

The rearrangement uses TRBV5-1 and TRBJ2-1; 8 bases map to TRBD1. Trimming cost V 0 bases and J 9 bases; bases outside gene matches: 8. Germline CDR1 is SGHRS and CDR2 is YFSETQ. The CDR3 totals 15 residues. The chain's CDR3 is CASSLDSDRAREQFF. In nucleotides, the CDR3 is TGCGCCAGCAGCTTGGACTCGGACAGGGCGCGTGAGCAGTTCTTC.

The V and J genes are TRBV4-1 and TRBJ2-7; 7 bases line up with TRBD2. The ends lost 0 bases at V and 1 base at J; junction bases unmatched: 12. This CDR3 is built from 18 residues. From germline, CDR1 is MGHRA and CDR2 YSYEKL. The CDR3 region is CASSQEISGAAASYEQYF. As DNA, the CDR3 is TGCGCCAGCAGCCAAGAAATAAGCGGGGCAGCGGCGTCCTACGAGCAGTACTTC.

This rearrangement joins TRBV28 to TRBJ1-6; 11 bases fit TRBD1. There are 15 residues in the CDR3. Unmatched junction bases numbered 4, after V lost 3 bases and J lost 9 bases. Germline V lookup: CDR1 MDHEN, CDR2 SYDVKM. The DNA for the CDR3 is TGTGCCAGCAGTTTGCGGGACAGGGGGTTTTCACCCCTCCACTTT. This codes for CASSLRDRGFSPLHF.

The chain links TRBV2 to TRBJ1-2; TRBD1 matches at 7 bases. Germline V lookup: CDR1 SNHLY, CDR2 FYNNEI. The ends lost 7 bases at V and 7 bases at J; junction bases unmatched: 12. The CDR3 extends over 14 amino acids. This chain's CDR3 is CASKSPGGQGGYTF. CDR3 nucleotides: TGTGCCAGCAAGTCCCCAGGGGGGCAGGGTGGCTACACCTTC.

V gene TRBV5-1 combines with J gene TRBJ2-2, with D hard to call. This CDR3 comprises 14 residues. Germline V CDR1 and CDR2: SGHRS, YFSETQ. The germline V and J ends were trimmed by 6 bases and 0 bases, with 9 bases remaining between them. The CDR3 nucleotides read TGCGCCAGCACGGCAGGCTCGAACACCGGGGAGCTGTTTTTT. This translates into CASTAGSNTGELFF.

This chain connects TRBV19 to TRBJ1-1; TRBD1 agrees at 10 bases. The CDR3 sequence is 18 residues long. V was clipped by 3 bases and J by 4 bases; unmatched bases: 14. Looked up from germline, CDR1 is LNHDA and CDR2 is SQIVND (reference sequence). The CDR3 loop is CASSIGTGASSRGTEAFF. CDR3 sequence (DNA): TGTGCCAGTAGTATTGGGACAGGGGCGTCATCCCGAGGCACTGAAGCTTTCTTT.

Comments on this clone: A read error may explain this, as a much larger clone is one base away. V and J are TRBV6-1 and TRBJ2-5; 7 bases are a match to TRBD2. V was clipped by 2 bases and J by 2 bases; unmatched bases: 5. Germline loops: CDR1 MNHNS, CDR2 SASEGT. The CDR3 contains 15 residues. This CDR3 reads CASSELVGGQETQYF. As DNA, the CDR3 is TGTGCCAGCAGTGAACTAGTGGGGGGGCAAGAGACCCAGTACTTC.

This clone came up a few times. The DNA of the CDR3 is TGCGCCAGCAGGCCGCAGACAGGGGACCCCTATGGCTACACCTTC. Protein product: CASRPQTGDPYGYTF. This sequence joins TRBV5-1 and TRBJ1-2; 8 nucleotides line up with TRBD1. The CDR3 consists of 15 residues. CDR1 is SGHRS and CDR2 is YFSETQ in the germline V gene. J lost 4 bases, V lost 5 bases, and 10 bases had no gene match.

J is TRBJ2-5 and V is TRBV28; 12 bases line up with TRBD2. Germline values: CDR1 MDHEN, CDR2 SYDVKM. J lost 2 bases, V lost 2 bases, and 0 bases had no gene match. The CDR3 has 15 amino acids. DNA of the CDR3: TGTGCCAGCAGTTTACTAGCGGGGGGGCAAGAGACCCAGTACTTC. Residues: CASSLLAGGQETQYF. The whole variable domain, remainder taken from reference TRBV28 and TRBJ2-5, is DVKVTQSSRYLVKRTGEKVFLECVQDMDHENMFWYRQDPGLGLRLIYFSYDVKMKEKGDIPEGYSVSREKKERFSLILESASTNQTSMYLCASSLLAGGQETQYFGPGTRLLVL.

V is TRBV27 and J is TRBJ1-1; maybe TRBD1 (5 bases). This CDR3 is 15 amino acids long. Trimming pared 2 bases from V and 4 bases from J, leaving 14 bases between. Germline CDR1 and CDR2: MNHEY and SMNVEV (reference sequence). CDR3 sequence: CASSLGWGVGTEAFF. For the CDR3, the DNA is TGTGCCAGCAGTTTAGGGTGGGGGGTAGGCACTGAAGCTTTCTTT.

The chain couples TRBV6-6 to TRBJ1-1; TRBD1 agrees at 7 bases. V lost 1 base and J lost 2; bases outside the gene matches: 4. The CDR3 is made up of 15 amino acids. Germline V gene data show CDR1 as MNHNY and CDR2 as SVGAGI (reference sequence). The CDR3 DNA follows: TGTGCCAGCAGTTACTGGAGGACAGGTAACACTGAAGCTTTCTTT. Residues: CASSYWRTGNTEAFF.

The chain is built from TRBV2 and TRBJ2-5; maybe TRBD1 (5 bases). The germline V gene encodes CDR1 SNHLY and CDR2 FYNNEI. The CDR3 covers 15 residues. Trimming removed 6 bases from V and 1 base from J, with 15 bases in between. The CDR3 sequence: CASSPRQQTQETQYF. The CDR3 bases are TGTGCCAGCAGCCCCCGACAGCAGACCCAAGAGACCCAGTACTTC.

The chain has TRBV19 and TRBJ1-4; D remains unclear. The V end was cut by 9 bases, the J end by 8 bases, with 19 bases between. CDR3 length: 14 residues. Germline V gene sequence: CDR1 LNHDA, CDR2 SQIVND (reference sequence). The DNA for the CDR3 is TGTGCCAGCCGGGCCCACGAGAGGAGCGAAAAACTGTTTTTT. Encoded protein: CASRAHERSEKLFF.

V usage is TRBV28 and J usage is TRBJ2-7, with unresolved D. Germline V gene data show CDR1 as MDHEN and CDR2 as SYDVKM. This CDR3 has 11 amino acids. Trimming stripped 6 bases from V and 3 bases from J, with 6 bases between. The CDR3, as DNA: TGTGCCAGCAGCTCTCACTACGAGCAGTACTTC. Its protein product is CASSSHYEQYF.

The CDR3 loop is CASSLSYGNTEAFF. The CDR3 DNA follows: TGTGCCAGCAGCTTGAGTTACGGGAACACTGAAGCTTTCTTT. The chain carries TRBV5-5 and TRBJ1-1; D is unclear. Per germline, CDR1 SGHKS and CDR2 YYEKEE (reference sequence). Trimming took off 1 base at V and 1 base at J, with 8 bases between the two ends. CDR3 size: 14 residues.

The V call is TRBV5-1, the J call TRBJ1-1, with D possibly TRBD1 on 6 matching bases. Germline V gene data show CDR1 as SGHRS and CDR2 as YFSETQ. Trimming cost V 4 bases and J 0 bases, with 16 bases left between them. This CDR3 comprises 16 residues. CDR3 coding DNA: TGCGCCAGCAGCGCCCTGGGAGGGGGACTGAACACTGAAGCTTTCTTT. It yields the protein CASSALGGGLNTEAFF.

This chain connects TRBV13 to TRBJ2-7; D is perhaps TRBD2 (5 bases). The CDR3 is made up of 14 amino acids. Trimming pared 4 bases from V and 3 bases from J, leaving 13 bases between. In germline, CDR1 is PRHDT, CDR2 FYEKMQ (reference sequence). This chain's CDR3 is CASSSSGEGYEQYF. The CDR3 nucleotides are TGTGCCAGCAGCTCGAGCGGAGAAGGCTACGAGCAGTACTTC.

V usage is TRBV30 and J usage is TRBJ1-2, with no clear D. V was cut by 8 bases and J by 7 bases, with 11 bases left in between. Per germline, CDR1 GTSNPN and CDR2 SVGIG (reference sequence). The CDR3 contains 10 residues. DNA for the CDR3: TGTGCCATCCGGGAAGGTGGCTACACCTTC. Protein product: CAIREGGYTF.

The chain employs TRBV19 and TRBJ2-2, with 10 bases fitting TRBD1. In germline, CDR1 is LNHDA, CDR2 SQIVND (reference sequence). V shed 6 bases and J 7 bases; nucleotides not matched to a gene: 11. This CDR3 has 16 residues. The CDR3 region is CASSDPGQGFVGELFF. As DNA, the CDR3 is TGTGCCAGTAGCGATCCGGGACAGGGGTTTGTCGGGGAGCTGTTTTTT.

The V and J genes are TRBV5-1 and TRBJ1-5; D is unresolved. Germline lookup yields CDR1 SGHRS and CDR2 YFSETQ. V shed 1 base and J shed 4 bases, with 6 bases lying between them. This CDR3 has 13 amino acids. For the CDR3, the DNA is TGCGCCAGCAGCTTGAGCAGAAATCAGCCCCAGCATTTT. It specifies CASSLSRNQPQHF.

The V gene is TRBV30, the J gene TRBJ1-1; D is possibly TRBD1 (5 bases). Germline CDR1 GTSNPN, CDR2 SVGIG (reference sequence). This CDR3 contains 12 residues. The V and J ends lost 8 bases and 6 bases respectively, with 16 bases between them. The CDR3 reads CARGQELAEAFF. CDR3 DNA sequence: TGTGCCCGGGGCCAAGAGCTGGCTGAAGCTTTCTTT.

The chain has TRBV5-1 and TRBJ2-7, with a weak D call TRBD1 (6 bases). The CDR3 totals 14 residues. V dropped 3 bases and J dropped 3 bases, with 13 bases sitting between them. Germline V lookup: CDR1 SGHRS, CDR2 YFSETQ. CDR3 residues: CASSSDSVNYEQYF. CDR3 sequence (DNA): TGCGCCAGCAGCTCGGACAGCGTGAACTACGAGCAGTACTTC.